This T cell receptor (beta chain) was obtained from a study of T-cell memory formation after mild COVID-19. Broader study findings: Clones contracting day 15 to 85 were balanced CD4/CD8; later expanders leaned CD4+. Among clones peaking at day 37 in the second wave, SARS-CoV-2 specificity remained unconfirmed.

The germline gives CDR1 DFQATT, CDR2 SNEGSKA (reference sequence). CDR3 size: 16 residues. Trimming left V 6 bases short and J 2 bases short, with 21 bases between. TCRdb reprocessed the 5' RACE reads via MiXCR and lists one record per CDR3 protein. The sample has about 320,000 distinct CDR3 sequences; roughly an eighth are singletons. This clonotype was counted between two and nine times. The antigen remains undetermined. Source material: PBMCs or a T cell subset sorted from them (not recorded which). The rearrangement uses TRBV20-1 and TRBJ2-3; D is possibly TRBD1 (6 bases). This clonotype originated in a young man who had mild COVID-19 (a few samples of this study predate the infection). Cell type and time point are not known. The CDR3 spells CSALRGSGEHTDTQYF. The CDR3 region has the DNA TGCAGTGCGCTCAGGGGCAGTGGGGAACACACAGATACGCAGTATTTT.